This T cell receptor (beta chain) was observed in a study of blood T cell repertoires in COVID-19 (TCRdb year 2020). Concerning the study at large: Samples from collaborators originated in the United States, Italy and Spain and spanned both the acute and convalescent phases of COVID-19. The repertoires were made available in a free public database intended to serve as a resource for research on the immune response to SARS-CoV-2. The prospective study material was composed of cDNA or gDNA derived from T cells, B-cell-depleted T cells, or PBMCs. Where available, HLA class I and class II types were obtained from metadata supplied by the sample provider rather than from assay-based typing. The samples were drawn from the first 160 participants of the ongoing ImmuneRACE study and from 950 to 1,500 subjects provided by 6 global collaborators. The dataset comprised deeply sampled blood TCRbeta repertoires from subjects exposed to, actively infected with, or recovered from COVID-19. The sample metadata nearly always contained a de-identified subject ID, COVID-19 status, age in years and sex. Points the paper makes about the study in general: How much clinical and demographic metadata was included differed by source and by participant, and the metadata was provided uncurated.

About this clone: Its antigen has not been determined. Qualities for individual bases were not recorded, and no much larger clone is one base off.

Whole blood was collected in K2EDTA tubes by collaborating institutions according to the institutions' own protocols. For TCRbeta analysis, collaborators shipped samples as frozen whole blood, isolated PBMCs, or DNA extracted from either of those sample types. Looking up the germline V gene (reference sequence) yields CDR1 LGHDT and CDR2 YNNKEL. The CDR3 goes from the cysteine to the phenylalanine over 15 residues. The only DNA kept is the CDR3, 45 bases in frame from the first base. V is pruned by 1 base and J by 3 bases, leaving 4 bases of the junction without a gene match. The immunoSEQ Assay, a bias-controlled multiplex PCR, was used to amplify TCRbeta CDR3 regions from genomic DNA. Per the source publication's procedure: Within the assay, amplification of reference gene primers was used to estimate how many nucleated cells each sample contained. To quantify the absolute abundance of each unique TCRbeta CDR3 rearrangement, sequence reads were collapsed and filtered. For each sample, productive Simpson clonality was calculated by taking the square root of Simpson's diversity index across productive rearrangements. TCRdb limited this immuneACCESS table to in-frame rearrangements with V and J called. A share of clones is missing; checked studies link under half to unresolved V genes, and the rest is unexplained. The V and J calls and clone size come from that table; D and trimming were worked out from the DNA. The sample data list approximately 400,000 clones, and roughly nine tenths of these were observed just once. More than 1% of the sample is held by the ten biggest clonotypes.

The receptor chain draws on TRBV3-1 (or the pseudogene TRBV3-2) and TRBJ2-3; TRBD1 fits 7 bases in the junction. The receptor's source is a man aged 40-50 years with acute or convalescent COVID-19. Sequences were obtained from peripheral blood. The CDR3 here reads CASSQVGRGTDTQYF. The nucleotide sequence reads as follows: TGTGCCAGCAGCCAAGTGGGCAGGGGGACAGATACGCAGTATTTT.